This T cell receptor beta chain was captured by sequencing in a study of PD-1 blockade in classical Hodgkin lymphoma. Regarding the study as a whole: Initiation of nivolumab under 1 year after ASCT led to exclusion of patients. CD8+ TCR diversity did not rise significantly by C4D1, unlike CD4+.

TCRdb's copy holds only in-frame clones and misses some; the assay was immunoSEQ multiplex PCR. The sample records 37,000 or so clones, 88% being singletons. As regards this clone: Its specificity is unknown.

The germline CDR1 and CDR2 sequences are MDHEN and SYDVKM. Trimming removed 4 bases from V and 7 bases from J, with 20 bases in between. The CDR3 is 15 residues long. Each and every patient relapsed after autologous stem cell transplantation, and patients got differing brentuximab vedotin exposure. The best responses consisted of complete response, partial response or progressive disease. The TCR sequence derives from a human donor with classical Hodgkin lymphoma. The J gene is TRBJ2-7, the V gene TRBV28, with a possible D match to TRBD1 (6 bases). The input for sequencing was peripheral blood mononuclear cells (PBMCs), taken before the second cycle of nivolumab. The DNA of the CDR3 is TGTGCCAGCAGTTCGACCGGGACACCGCCTGTTGAGCAGTACTTC. Amino acid sequence: CASSSTGTPPVEQYF.